The clone carrying this T cell receptor (beta chain) was picked up many times. Its antigen is unknown. PBMCs were sourced from less than 12 ml fresh peripheral blood. The CDR3 has 15 residues. The trim removed 6 bases at V and 4 bases at J, leaving 10 bases unmatched. The germline gives CDR1 MDHEN, CDR2 SYDVKM. The CDR3 regions of TCR beta were amplified from RNA transcripts. The HTBI primer set was used in a first-round RT-PCR of the TCR CDR3. Each CDR3 protein is one row after TCRdb ran MiXCR on the multiplex PCR reads. The data hold around 520,000 distinct CDR3 sequences, with 13% to 15% observed a single time. This sample is drawn from a study of T cells in Graves' hyperthyroidism and ophthalmopathy. Study-level points and caveats: The model predicted ophthalmopathy a median around 6.5 months before onset.

The receptor was derived from a woman between 35 and 50 years old with Graves' hyperthyroidism. The source material was blood. The rearrangement joins TRBV28 to TRBJ2-3, with TRBD1 identical over 7 bases. The CDR3 sequence: CASRGDREVADTQYF. CDR3 nucleotide sequence: TGTGCCAGCAGGGGTGACAGGGAAGTAGCAGATACGCAGTATTTT.